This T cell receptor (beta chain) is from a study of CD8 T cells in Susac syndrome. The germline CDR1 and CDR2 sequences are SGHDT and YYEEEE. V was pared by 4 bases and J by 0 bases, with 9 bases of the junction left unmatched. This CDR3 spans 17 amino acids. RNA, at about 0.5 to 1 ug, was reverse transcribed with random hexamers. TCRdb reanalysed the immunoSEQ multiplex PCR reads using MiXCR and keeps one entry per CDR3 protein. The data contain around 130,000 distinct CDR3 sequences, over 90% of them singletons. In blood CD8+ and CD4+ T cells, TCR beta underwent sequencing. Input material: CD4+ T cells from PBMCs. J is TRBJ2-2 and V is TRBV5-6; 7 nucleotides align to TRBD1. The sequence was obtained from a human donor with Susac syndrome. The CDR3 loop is CASSGSNRGPNTGELFF. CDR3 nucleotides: TGTGCCAGCAGCGGGAGTAACAGGGGTCCGAACACCGGGGAGCTGTTTTTT.